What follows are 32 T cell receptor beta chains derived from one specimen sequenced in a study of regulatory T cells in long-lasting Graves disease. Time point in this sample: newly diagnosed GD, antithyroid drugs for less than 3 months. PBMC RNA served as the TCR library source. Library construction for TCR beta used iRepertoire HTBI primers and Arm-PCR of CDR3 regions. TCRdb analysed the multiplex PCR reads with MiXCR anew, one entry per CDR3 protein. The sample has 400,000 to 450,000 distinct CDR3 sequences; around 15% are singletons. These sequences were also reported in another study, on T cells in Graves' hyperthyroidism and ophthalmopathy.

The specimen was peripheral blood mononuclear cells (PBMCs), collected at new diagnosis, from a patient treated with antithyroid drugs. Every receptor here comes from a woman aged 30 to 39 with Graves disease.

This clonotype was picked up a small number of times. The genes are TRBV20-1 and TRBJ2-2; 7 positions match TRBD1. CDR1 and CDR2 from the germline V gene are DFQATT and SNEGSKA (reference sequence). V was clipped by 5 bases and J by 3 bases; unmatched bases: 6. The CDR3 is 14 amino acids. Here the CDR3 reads CSAYGTDYTGELFF. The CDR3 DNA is TGCAGTGCTTATGGGACAGATTACACCGGGGAGCTGTTTTTT.

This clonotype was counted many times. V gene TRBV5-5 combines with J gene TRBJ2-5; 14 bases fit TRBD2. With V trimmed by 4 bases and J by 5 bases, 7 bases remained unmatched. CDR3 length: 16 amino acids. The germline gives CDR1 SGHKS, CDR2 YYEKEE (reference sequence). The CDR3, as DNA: TGTGCCAGCAGCATGGGGACTAGCGGGAGCCTGGAGACCCAGTACTTC. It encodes CASSMGTSGSLETQYF. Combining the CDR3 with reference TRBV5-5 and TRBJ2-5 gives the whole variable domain DAGVTQSPTHLIKTRGQQVTLRCSPISGHKSVSWYQQVLGQGPQFIFQYYEKEERGRGNFPDRFSARQFPNYSSELNVNALLLGDSALYLCASSMGTSGSLETQYFGPGTRLLVL.

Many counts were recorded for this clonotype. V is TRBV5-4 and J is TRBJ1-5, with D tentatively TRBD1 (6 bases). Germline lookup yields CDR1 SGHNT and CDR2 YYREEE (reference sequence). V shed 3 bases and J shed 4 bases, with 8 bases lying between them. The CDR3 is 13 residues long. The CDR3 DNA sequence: TGTGCCAGCAGCTCCGGACAGAATCAGCCCCAGCATTTT. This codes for CASSSGQNQPQHF.

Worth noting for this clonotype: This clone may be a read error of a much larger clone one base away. The CDR3 sequence: CAWSGRAQETQYF. For the CDR3, the DNA is TGTGCCTGGAGCGGGCGGGCTCAAGAGACCCAGTACTTC. The chain employs TRBV30 and TRBJ2-5, with D maybe TRBD2 (5 bases). V was cut by 3 bases and J by 2 bases, with 10 bases left in between. The CDR3 extends over 13 amino acids. In germline, CDR1 is GTSNPN, CDR2 SVGIG (reference sequence).

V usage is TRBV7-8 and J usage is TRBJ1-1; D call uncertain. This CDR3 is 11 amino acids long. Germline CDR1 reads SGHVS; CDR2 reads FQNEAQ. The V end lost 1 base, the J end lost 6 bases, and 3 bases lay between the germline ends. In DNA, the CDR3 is TGTGCCAGCAGCTTAGAATCTGAAGCTTTCTTT. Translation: CASSLESEAFF.

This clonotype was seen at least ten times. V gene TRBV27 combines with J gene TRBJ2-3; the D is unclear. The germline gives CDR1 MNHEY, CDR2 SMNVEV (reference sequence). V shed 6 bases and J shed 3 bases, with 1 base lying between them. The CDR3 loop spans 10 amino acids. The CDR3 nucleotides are TGTGCCAGCAGGACAGATACGCAGTATTTT. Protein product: CASRTDTQYF.

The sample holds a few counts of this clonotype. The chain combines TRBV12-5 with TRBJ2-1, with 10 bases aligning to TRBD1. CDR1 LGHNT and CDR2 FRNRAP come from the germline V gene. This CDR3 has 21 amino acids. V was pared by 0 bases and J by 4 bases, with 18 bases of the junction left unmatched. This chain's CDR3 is CASGLVPLTGGLAREYNEQFF. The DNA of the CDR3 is TGTGCTAGTGGTTTGGTACCGCTGACAGGGGGCTTGGCCCGAGAATACAATGAGCAGTTCTTC.

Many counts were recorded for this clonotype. The CDR3 DNA reads as TGCAGCGTCCCTCCGGGACAGGGGGTTCGGTACCAAGAGACCCAGTACTTC. Its protein product is CSVPPGQGVRYQETQYF. This chain joins TRBV29-1 and TRBJ2-5; 11 positions match TRBD1. Looked up from germline, CDR1 is SQVTM and CDR2 is ANQGSEA. This CDR3 spans 17 amino acids. The V gene end was trimmed by 6 bases and the J gene end by 0 bases; junction bases not matched to a gene: 12.

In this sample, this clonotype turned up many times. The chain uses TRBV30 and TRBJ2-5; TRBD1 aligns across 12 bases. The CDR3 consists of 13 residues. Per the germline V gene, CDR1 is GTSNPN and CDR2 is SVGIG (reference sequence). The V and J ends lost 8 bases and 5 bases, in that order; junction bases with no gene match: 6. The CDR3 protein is CARDRGRRETQYF. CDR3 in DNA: TGTGCCCGGGACAGGGGGCGACGGGAGACCCAGTACTTC. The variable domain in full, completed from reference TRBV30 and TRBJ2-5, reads SQTIHQWPATLVQPVGSPLSLECTVEGTSNPNLYWYRQAAGRGLQLLFYSVGIGQISSEVPQNLSASRPQDRQFILSSKKLLLSDSGFYLCARDRGRRETQYFGPGTRLLVL.

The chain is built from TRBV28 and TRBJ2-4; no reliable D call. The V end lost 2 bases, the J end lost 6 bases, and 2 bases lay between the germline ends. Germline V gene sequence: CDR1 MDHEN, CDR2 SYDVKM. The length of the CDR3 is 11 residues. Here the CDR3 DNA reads TGTGCCAGCAGTTTAATAAACATTCAGTACTTC. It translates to CASSLINIQYF. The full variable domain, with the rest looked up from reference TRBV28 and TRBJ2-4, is DVKVTQSSRYLVKRTGEKVFLECVQDMDHENMFWYRQDPGLGLRLIYFSYDVKMKEKGDIPEGYSVSREKKERFSLILESASTNQTSMYLCASSLINIQYFGAGTRLSVL.

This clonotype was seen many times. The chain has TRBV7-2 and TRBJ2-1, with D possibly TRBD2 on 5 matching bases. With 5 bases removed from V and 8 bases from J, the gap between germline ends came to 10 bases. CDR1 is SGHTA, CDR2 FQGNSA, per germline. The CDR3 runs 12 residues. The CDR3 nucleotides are TGTGCCAGCAGCATGGGAGTGGATGAGCAGTTCTTC. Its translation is CASSMGVDEQFF.

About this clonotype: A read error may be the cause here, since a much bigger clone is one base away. The DNA for the CDR3 is TGTGCCAGCAGCAAACTAGCGGGAGTATCGTTTGCCCGGGAGCTGTTTTTT. Its protein is CASSKLAGVSFARELFF. The chain links TRBV3-1 to TRBJ2-2; 11 bases fit TRBD2. Per germline, CDR1 LGHDT and CDR2 YNNKEL (reference sequence). Trimming at V came to 5 bases and at J to 9 bases, leaving 14 bases not matched to a gene. There are 17 residues in the CDR3.

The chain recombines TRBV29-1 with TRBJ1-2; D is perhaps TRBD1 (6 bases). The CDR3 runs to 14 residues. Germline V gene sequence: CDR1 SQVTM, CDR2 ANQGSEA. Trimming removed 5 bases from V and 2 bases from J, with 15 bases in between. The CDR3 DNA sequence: TGCAGCGTTCGGGACACCCAAGGGAACTATGGCTACACCTTC. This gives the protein CSVRDTQGNYGYTF.

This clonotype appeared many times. The CDR3 is CASKANRPLGYGYTF. The DNA of the CDR3 is TGTGCCAGCAAAGCGAACAGGCCGCTCGGCTATGGCTACACCTTC. V is TRBV6-1 and J is TRBJ1-2, with D possibly being TRBD1 (5 bases). This CDR3 spans 15 amino acids. In germline, CDR1 is MNHNS, CDR2 SASEGT. Trimming stripped 7 bases from V and 4 bases from J, with 19 bases between.

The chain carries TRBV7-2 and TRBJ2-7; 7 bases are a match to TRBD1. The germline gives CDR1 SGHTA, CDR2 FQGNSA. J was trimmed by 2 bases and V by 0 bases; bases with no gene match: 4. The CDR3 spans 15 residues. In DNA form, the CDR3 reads TGTGCCAGCAGCTTAGCAAGAGGGGGCGCCTACGAGCAGTACTTC. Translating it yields CASSLARGGAYEQYF.

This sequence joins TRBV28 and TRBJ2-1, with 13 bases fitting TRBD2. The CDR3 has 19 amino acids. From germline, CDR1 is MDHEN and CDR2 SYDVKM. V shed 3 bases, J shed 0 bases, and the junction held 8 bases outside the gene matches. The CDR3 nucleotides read TGTGCCAGCAGTTTGTCACTAGCGGGAGGGGAAAGCTCCTACAATGAGCAGTTCTTC. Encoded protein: CASSLSLAGGESSYNEQFF.

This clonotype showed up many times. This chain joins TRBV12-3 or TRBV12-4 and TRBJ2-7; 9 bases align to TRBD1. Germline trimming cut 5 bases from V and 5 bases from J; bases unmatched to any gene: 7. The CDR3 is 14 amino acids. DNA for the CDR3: TGTGCCAGCAGTCGCGGACAGGGGACCCACGAGCAGTACTTC. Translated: CASSRGQGTHEQYF.

The CDR3 DNA reads TGTGCCAGCAGTTCAACAGGGGGAGGGGAGCAGTTCTTC. Its protein product is CASSSTGGGEQFF. The chain couples TRBV6-2 or TRBV6-3 to TRBJ2-1; D possibly corresponds to TRBD1 (8 bases). V lost 4 bases to trimming and J lost 10 bases, with 14 bases between them. Germline CDR1 is MNHEY and CDR2 is SVGEGT. The length of the CDR3 is 13 residues.

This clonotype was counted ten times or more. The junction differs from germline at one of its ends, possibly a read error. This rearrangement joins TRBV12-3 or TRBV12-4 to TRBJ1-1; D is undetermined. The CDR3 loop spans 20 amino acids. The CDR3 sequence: CASSLGANRLRAAKNTEAFF. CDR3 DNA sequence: TGTGCCAGCAGCTTAGGAGCTAATCGGCTGAGGGCGGCTAAGAACACTGAAGCTTTCTTT.

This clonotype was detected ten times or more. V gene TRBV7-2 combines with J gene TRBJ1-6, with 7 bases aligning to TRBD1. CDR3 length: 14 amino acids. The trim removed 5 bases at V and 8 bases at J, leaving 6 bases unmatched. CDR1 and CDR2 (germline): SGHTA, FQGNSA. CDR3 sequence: CASSQQGDYSPLHF. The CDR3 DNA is TGTGCCAGCAGCCAGCAGGGGGATTATTCACCCCTCCACTTT.

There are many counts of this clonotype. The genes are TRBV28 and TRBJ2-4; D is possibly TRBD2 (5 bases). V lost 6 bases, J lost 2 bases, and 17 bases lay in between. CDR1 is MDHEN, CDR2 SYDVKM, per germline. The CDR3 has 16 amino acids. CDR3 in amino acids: CASSADHSGSKNIQYF. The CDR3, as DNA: TGTGCCAGCAGCGCCGACCACTCGGGGTCCAAAAACATTCAGTACTTC.

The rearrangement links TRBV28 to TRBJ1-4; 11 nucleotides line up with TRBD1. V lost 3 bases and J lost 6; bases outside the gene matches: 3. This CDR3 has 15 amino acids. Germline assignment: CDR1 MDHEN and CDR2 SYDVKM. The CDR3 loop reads CASSFRTGGHEKLFF. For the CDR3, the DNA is TGTGCCAGCAGTTTCCGGACAGGGGGCCATGAAAAACTGTTTTTT.

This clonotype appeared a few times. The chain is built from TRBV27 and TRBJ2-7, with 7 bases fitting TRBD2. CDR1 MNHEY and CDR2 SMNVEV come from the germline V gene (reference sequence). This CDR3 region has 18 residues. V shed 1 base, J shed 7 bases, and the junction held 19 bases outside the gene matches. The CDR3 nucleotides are TGTGCCAGCAGTTTATATTCCCCCCATTTGGCGGGAGATATTGAGCAGTACTTC. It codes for CASSLYSPHLAGDIEQYF.

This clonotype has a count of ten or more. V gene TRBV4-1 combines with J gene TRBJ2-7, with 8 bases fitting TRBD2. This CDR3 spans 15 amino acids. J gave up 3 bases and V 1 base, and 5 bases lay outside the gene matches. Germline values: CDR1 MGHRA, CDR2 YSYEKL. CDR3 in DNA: TGCGCCAGCAGCCAAGCCGTAGCGGGAAACTACGAGCAGTACTTC. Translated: CASSQAVAGNYEQYF.

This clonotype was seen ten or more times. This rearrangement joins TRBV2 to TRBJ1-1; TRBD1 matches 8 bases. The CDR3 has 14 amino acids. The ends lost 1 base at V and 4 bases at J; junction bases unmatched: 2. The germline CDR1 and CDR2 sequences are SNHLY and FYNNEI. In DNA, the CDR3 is TGTGCCAGCAGTGAAGGGACAGGGTTCACTGAAGCTTTCTTT. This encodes CASSEGTGFTEAFF.

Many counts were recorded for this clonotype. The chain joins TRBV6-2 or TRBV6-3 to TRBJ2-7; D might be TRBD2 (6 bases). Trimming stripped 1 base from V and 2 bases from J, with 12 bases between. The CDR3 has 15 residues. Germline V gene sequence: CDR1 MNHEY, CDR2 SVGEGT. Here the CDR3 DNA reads TGTGCCAGCAGTTACTTTCGGGACTCCGCCTACGAGCAGTACTTC. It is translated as CASSYFRDSAYEQYF.

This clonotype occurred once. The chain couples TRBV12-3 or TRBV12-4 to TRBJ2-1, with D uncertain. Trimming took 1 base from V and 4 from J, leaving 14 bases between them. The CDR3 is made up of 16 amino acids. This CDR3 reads CASSLVADGPYNEQFF. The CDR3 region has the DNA TGTGCCAGCAGTTTAGTAGCCGACGGCCCGTACAATGAGCAGTTCTTC.

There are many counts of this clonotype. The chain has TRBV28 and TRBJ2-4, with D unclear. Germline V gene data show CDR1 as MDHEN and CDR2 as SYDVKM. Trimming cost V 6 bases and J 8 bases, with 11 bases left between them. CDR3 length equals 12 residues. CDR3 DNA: TGTGCCAGCAGCTCCTCCTTGTACATTCAGTACTTC. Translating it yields CASSSSLYIQYF.

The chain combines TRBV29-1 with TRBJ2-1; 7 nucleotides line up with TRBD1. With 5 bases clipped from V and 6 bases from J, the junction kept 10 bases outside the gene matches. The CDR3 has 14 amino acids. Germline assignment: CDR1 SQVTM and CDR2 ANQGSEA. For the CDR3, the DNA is TGCAGCGTTCATCGGGACAGCGCACCCAATGAGCAGTTCTTC. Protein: CSVHRDSAPNEQFF.

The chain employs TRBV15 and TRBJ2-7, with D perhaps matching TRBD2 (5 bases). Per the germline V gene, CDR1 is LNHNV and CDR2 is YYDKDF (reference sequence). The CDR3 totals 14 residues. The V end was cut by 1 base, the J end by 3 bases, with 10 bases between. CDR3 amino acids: CATSRGLAIYEQYF. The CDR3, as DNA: TGTGCCACCAGCAGAGGCCTAGCAATCTACGAGCAGTACTTC.

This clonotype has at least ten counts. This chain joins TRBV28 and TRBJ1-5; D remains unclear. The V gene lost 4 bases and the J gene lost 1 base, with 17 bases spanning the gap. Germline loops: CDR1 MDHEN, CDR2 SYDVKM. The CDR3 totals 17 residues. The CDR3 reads CASSSPYQQWSNQPQHF. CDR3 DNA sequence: TGTGCCAGCAGTTCCCCGTATCAGCAATGGAGCAATCAGCCCCAGCATTTT.

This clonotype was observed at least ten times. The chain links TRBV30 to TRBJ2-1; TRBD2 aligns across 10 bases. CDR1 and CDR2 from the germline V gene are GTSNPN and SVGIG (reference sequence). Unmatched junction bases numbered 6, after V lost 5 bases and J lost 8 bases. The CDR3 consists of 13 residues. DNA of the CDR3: TGTGCCTGGGGAATAGCGGGAGGTTATGAGCAGTTCTTC. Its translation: CAWGIAGGYEQFF. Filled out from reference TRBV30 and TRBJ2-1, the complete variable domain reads SQTIHQWPATLVQPVGSPLSLECTVEGTSNPNLYWYRQAAGRGLQLLFYSVGIGQISSEVPQNLSASRPQDRQFILSSKKLLLSDSGFYLCAWGIAGGYEQFFGPGTRLTVL.